This is a list of T cell receptor beta chains from one sample in a study of blood T cell repertoires in COVID-19. Method: immunoSEQ multiplex PCR; TCRdb's copy keeps in-frame clones and lacks some. There are 150,000 to 200,000 clones in the sample; about 84% occur only once, and roughly 12% lies in the top ten. The sequencing input was PBMCs or T cells enriched from blood (not recorded which). These receptors came from a man in his fifties who had recovered from COVID-19. CDR3s include the opening cysteine and the closing phenylalanine or tryptophan.

V gene: TRBV5-1
J gene: TRBJ1-1
CDR3 protein: CASSLGGSTGTTEAFF

V gene: TRBV5-5
J gene: TRBJ2-1
CDR3 protein: CASSLGRGAYNEQFF

V gene: TRBV5-1
J gene: TRBJ1-5
CDR3 protein: CASSLGQIQNQPQHF

V gene: TRBV5-6
J gene: TRBJ1-1
CDR3 protein: CASSLGGRQAFF

V gene: TRBV6-5
J gene: TRBJ2-2
CDR3 protein: CASSQQGTGELFF

V gene: TRBV18
J gene: TRBJ2-7
CDR3 protein: CASSTKREQYF

V gene: TRBV18
J gene: TRBJ2-5
CDR3 protein: CASSHGSEETQYF

V gene: TRBV5-1
J gene: TRBJ2-5
CDR3 protein: CASSMTVQETQYF

V gene: TRBV5-6
J gene: TRBJ2-1
CDR3 protein: CASSFRGYAYNEQFF

V gene: TRBV12-3/TRBV12-4
J gene: TRBJ2-5
CDR3 protein: CASSLQRGETQYF

V gene: TRBV11-2
J gene: TRBJ2-1
CDR3 protein: CASSPGLAGRLFF

V gene: TRBV9
J gene: TRBJ1-6
CDR3 protein: CASSVAGQNNSPLHF

V gene: TRBV18
J gene: TRBJ2-2
CDR3 protein: CASSPIGGTNTGELFF

V gene: TRBV12-3/TRBV12-4
J gene: TRBJ1-4
CDR3 protein: CASRDSPHEKLFF

V gene: TRBV7-9
J gene: TRBJ1-1
CDR3 protein: CASSLEVAGNTEAFF

V gene: TRBV19
J gene: TRBJ2-2
CDR3 protein: CASSQGYTGELFF

V gene: TRBV9
J gene: TRBJ1-6
CDR3 protein: CASSASGSGFNSPLHF

V gene: TRBV28
J gene: TRBJ1-5
CDR3 protein: CASSTNQPQHF

V gene: TRBV4-1
J gene: TRBJ1-2
CDR3 protein: CASSLRQGASSSNYGYTF

V gene: TRBV24-1
J gene: TRBJ2-5
CDR3 protein: CATSDLRTGGTQYF

V gene: TRBV5-1
J gene: TRBJ1-2
CDR3 protein: CASSRGSGKDYTF

V gene: TRBV3-1/TRBV3-2
J gene: TRBJ1-1
CDR3 protein: CASSLHRGGTEAFF

V gene: TRBV28
J gene: TRBJ1-6
CDR3 protein: CASSSLSGGAGGSPLHF

V gene: TRBV11-2
J gene: TRBJ1-3
CDR3 protein: CASAPGPRGDGGGNTIYF

V gene: TRBV21-1
J gene: TRBJ1-2
CDR3 protein: CASTPPGSAYGYTF

V gene: TRBV3-1/TRBV3-2
J gene: TRBJ2-7
CDR3 protein: CASSQGTGGYEQYF

V gene: TRBV5-1
J gene: TRBJ2-5
CDR3 protein: CASSQRTSGGYGFQETQYF